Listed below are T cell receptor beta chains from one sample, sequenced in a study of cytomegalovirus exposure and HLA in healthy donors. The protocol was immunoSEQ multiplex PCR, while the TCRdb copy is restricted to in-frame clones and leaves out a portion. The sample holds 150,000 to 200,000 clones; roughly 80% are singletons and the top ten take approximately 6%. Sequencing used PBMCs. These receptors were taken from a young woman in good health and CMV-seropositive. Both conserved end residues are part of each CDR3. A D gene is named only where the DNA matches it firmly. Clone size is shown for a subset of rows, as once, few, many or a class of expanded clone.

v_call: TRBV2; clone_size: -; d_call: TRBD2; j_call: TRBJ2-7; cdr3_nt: TGTGCCAGCATGGAAGCGACTAGCGGGATCTCCTACGAGCAGTACTTC; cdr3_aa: CASMEATSGISYEQYF
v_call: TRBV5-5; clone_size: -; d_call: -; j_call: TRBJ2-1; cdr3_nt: TGTGCCAGCAGCTTGAGAGGAGGGGATGAGCAGTTCTTC; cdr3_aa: CASSLRGGDEQFF
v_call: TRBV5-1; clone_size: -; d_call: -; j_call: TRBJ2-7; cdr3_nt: TGCGCCAGCAGCGTACAGGGAAGGTTACACGAGCAGTACTTC; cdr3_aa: CASSVQGRLHEQYF
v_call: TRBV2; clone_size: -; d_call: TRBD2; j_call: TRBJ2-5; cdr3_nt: TGTGCCAGCGGGACTAGCGCCCCGCAAGAGACCCAGTACTTC; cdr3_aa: CASGTSAPQETQYF
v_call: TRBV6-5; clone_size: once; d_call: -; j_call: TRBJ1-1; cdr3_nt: TGTGCCAGCAGTTCCGTCCGGGGGAACACTGAAGCTTTCTTT; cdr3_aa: CASSSVRGNTEAFF
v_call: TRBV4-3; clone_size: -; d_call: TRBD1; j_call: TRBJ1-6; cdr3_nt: TGCGCCAGCAGCGCTCGACAGGGGGAAGTTTTCGCACCCCTCCACTTT; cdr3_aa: CASSARQGEVFAPLHF
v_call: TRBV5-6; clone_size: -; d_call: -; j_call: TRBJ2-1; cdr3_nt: TGTGCCAGCAGTCAAACAGGGTCGAAGGGCAATGAGCAGTTCTTC; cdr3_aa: CASSQTGSKGNEQFF
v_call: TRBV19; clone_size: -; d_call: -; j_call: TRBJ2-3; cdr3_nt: TGTGCCAGTAGTATAGAGGGCCCCCCGACAAATACGCAGTATTTT; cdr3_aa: CASSIEGPPTNTQYF
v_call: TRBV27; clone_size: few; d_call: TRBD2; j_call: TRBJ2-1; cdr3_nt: TGTGCCAGCAGTATAGCGGGAATAGTTAATGAGCAGTTCTTC; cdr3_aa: CASSIAGIVNEQFF
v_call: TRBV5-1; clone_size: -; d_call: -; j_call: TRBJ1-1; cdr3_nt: TGCGCCAGCAGCTCACTGCGGGCGACTCAGAACACTGAAGCTTTCTTT; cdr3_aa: CASSSLRATQNTEAFF
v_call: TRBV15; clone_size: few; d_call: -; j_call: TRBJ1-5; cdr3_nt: TGTGCCACCAGCAGAGATATAGGGAGTTCTCGCAATCAGCCCCAGCATTTT; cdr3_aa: CATSRDIGSSRNQPQHF
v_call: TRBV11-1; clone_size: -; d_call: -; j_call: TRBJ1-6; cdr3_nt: TGTGCCAGCAGCTTAGTTACCCGGACACGAGATTCCCATTCACCCCTCCACTTT; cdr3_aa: CASSLVTRTRDSHSPLHF
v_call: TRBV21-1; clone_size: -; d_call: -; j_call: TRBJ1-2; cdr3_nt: TGTGCCAGCAGCAAACCGTTTCTCCCAGGTTCGCACTATGGCTACACCTTC; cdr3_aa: CASSKPFLPGSHYGYTF
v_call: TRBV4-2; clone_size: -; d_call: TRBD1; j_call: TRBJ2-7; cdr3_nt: TGTGCCAGCAGCCAGGTTGAGACAGGGACGAGTGTCTACGAGCAGTACTTC; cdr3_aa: CASSQVETGTSVYEQYF
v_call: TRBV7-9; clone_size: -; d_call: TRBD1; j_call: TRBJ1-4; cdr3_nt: TGTTCCAGCAGCCCTCCGGGACAGGGTACTGAAAAACTGTTTTTT; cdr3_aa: CSSSPPGQGTEKLFF
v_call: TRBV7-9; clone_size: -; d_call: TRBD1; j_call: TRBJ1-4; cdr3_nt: TGTGCCAGCAGCCCGGCCGGGACAGGGGATGAAAAACTGTTTTTT; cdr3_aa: CASSPAGTGDEKLFF
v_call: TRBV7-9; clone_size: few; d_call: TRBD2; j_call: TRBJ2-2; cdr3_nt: TGTGCCAGCAGCTTGAGCGGGGCCACCGGGGAGCTGTTTTTT; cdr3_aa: CASSLSGATGELFF
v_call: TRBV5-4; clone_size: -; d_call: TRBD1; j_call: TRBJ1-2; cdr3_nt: TGTGCCAGCAGCCGGGACAGTAACTATGGCTACACCTTC; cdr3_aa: CASSRDSNYGYTF
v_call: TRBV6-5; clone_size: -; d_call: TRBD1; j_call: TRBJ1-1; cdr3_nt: TGTGCCAGCAGAGTGACAGGGGGTTTCACTGAAGCTTTCTTT; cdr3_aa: CASRVTGGFTEAFF
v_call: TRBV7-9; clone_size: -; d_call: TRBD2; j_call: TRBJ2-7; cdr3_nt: TGTGCCAGCAGCCAGAGCGGGAGCGGCCACGAGCAGTACTTC; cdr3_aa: CASSQSGSGHEQYF
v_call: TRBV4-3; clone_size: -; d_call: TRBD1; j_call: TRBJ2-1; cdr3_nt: TGCGCCAGCAGCCAAGAGGGGTCCGGGACAGAGTACAATGAGCAGTTCTTC; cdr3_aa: CASSQEGSGTEYNEQFF
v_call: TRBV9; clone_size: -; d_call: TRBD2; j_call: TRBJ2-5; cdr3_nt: TGTGCCAGCAGCGTAGAAGGACTAGCAGAGACCCAGTACTTC; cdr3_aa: CASSVEGLAETQYF
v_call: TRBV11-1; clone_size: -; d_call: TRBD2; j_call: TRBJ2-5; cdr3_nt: TGTGCCAGCAGCTGGGGAGAGCGGGAACAAGGGACCCAGTACTTC; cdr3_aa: CASSWGEREQGTQYF
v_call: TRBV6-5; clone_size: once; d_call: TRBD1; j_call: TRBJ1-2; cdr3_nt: TGTGCCAGCAGTAGTCCCGGGACAGTCGACTATGGCTACACCTTC; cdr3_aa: CASSSPGTVDYGYTF
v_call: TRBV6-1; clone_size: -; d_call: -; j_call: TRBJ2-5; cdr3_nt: TGTGCCAGCGGGGGGCAAGAGACCCAGTACTTC; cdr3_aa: CASGGQETQYF
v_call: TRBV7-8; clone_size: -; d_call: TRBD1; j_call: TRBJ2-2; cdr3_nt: TGTGCCAGCAGGACAGGGCGGATTAACCTCACCGGGGAGCTGTTTTTT; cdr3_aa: CASRTGRINLTGELFF
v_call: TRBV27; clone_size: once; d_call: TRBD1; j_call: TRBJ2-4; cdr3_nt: TGTGCCAGCAAACAGGGGGCGGTAGCCAAAAACATTCAGTACTTC; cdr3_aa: CASKQGAVAKNIQYF
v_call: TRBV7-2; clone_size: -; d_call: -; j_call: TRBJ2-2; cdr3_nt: TGTGCCAGCAGTTATAAAGGGGGTACCGGGGAGCTGTTTTTT; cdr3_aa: CASSYKGGTGELFF
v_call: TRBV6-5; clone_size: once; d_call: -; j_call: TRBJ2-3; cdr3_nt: TGTGCCAGCAGTCTACTCACACTAATCACAGATACGCAGTATTTT; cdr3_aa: CASSLLTLITDTQYF
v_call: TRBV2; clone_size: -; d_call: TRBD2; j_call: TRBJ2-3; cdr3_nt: TGTGCCAGCAGTGAACCGACTAGCGGTAGCACAGATACGCAGTATTTT; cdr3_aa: CASSEPTSGSTDTQYF
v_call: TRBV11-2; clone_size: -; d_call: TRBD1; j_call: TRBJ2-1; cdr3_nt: TGTGCCAGCGCACAGGGGAATGAGCAGTTCTTC; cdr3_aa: CASAQGNEQFF
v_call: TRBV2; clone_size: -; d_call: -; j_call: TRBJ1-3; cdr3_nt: TGTGCCAGCAATACGGGTACTGGAAACACCATATATTTT; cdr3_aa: CASNTGTGNTIYF
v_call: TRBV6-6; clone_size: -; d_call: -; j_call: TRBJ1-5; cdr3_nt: TGTGCCAGCATTCTCGGGAGCAATCAGCCCCAGCATTTT; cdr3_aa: CASILGSNQPQHF
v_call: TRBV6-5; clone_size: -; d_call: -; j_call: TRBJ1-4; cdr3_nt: TGTGCCAGCAGTTACCGGCCAGGACTAGGTGAAAAACTGTTTTTT; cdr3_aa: CASSYRPGLGEKLFF
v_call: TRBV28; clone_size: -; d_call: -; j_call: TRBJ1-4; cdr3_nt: TGTGCCAGCAGTTTGGAGGGGCAGATTAATGAAAAACTGTTTTTT; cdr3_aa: CASSLEGQINEKLFF
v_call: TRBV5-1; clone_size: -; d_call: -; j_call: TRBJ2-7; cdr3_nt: TGCGCCAGCAGCTTTGACAGGATCTCCTACGAGCAGTACTTC; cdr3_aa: CASSFDRISYEQYF
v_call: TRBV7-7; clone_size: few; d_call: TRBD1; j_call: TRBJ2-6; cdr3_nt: TGTGCTAGCAGCGCGGGACAGGCTGGGGCCAACGTCCTGACTTTC; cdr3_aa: CASSAGQAGANVLTF
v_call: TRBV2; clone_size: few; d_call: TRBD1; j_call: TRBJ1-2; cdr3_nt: TGTGCCAGCAGTGAAGGGACAGGGCCTATGGGAGAAGGCTACACCTTC; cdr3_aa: CASSEGTGPMGEGYTF
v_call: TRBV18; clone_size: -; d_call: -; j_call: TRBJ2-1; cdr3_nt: TGTGCCAGCTCACCAGGGTCAGGCAGCAATGAGCAGTTCTTC; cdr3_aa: CASSPGSGSNEQFF
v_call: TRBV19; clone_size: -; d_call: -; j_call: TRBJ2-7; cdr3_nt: TGTGCCAGTGGGGCGGGGATCGAGCAGTACTTC; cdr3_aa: CASGAGIEQYF
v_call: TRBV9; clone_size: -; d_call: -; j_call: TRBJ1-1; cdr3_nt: TGTGCCAGCAGCTCTCGACAGAACATGAACACTGAAGCTTTCTTT; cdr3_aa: CASSSRQNMNTEAFF
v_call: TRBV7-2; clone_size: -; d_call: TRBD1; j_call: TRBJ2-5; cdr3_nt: TGTGCCAGCAGCTTACAAGAGGGGACAGGGATCGTAGAGACCCAGTACTTC; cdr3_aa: CASSLQEGTGIVETQYF
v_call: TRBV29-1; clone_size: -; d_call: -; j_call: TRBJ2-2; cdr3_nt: TGCAGCGTTGAATTCGGCAGGGGAGCCGGGGAGCTGTTTTTT; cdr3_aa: CSVEFGRGAGELFF
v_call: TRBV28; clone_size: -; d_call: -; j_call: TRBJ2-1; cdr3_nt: TGTGCCAGCAGTCTACCGCTCGGGGATCAGTTCTTC; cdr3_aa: CASSLPLGDQFF
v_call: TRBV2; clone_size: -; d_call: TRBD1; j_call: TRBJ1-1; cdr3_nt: TGTGCCAGCCCGGGACAGAAGAACACTGAAGCTTTCTTT; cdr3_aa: CASPGQKNTEAFF
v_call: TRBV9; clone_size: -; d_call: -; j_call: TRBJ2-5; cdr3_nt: TGTGCCAGCAGCGGCAGGGGGGTTGAACCCCAAGAGACCCAGTACTTC; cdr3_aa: CASSGRGVEPQETQYF
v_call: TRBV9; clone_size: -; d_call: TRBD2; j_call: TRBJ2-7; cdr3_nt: TGTGCCAGCAGCCCCAGCGGGGGGGCCAACCACGAGCAGTACTTC; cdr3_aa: CASSPSGGANHEQYF
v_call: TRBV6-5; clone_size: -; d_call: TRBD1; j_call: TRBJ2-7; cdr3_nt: TGTGCCAGCAGTTACCTAGGACAGGGCTACGAGCAGTACTTC; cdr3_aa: CASSYLGQGYEQYF
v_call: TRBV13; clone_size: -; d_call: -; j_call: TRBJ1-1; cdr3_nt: TGTGCCAGCAGTCTCACTATGAACACTGAAGCTTTCTTT; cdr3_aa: CASSLTMNTEAFF
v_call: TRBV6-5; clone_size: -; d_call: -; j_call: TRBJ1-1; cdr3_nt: TGTGCCAGCAGTCAAACAGGGAGTCGAGCTTTCTTT; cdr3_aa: CASSQTGSRAFF
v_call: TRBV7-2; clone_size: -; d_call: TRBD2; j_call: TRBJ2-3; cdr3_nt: TGTGCCAGCAGCTTAGGAATTCAGCGGGGGACAGATACGCAGTATTTT; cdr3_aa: CASSLGIQRGTDTQYF
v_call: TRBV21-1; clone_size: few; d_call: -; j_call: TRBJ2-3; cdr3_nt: TGTGCCAGCAGCAAAGGTCCTAGGGGGCAGCGGGGGACTCATACGCAGTATTTT; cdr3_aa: CASSKGPRGQRGTHTQYF
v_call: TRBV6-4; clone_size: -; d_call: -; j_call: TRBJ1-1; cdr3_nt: TGTGCCAGCAGTGAGGGCAGTGGAGGGACTGAAGCTTTCTTT; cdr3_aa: CASSEGSGGTEAFF